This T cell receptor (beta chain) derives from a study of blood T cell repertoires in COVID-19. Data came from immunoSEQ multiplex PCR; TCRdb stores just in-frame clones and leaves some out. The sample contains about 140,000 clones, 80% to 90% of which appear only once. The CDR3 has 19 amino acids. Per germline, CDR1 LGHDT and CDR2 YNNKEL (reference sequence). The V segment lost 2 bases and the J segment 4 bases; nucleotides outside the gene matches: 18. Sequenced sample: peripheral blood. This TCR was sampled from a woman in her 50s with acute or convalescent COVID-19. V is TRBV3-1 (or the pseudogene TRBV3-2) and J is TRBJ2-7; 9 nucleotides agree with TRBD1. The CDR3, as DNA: TGTGCCAGCAGCCAAAGCCGGGACAGGGAGCCCAATAACCTATACGAGCAGTACTTC. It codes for CASSQSRDREPNNLYEQYF.